These 21 T cell receptor beta chains were all obtained from the same sample, sequenced in a study of identical twins. TCRdb analysed the 5' RACE reads with MiXCR anew, one entry per CDR3 protein. The sample contains approximately 600,000 distinct CDR3 sequences, around 7.5% of which appear only once. The data also belong to a second study, concerning yellow fever vaccine responses in identical twins.

Source material: PBMCs. The receptors stem from a woman under 30 in good health.

This clonotype has a count of ten or more. This rearrangement joins TRBV7-9 to TRBJ1-5; D gene uncertain. V was pared by 3 bases and J by 3 bases, with 9 bases between. The CDR3 sequence is 14 residues long. Germline CDR1 and CDR2: SEHNR and FQNEAQ (reference sequence). The CDR3 reads CASSFEWDNQPQHF. For the CDR3, the DNA is TGTGCCAGCAGCTTCGAATGGGACAATCAGCCCCAGCATTTT.

This clonotype has ten or more counts. V usage is TRBV6-1 and J usage is TRBJ2-2; 7 nucleotides agree with TRBD2. CDR1 is MNHNS, CDR2 SASEGT, per germline. The ends lost 6 bases at V and 6 bases at J; junction bases unmatched: 10. This CDR3 is 15 amino acids long. As DNA, the CDR3 is TGTGCCAGCAGATGGGAAGAGCGGGGAGCCGGGGAGCTGTTTTTT. It codes for CASRWEERGAGELFF.

This clonotype was found many times. The J gene is TRBJ2-5, the V gene TRBV7-8; 8 bases agree with TRBD1. The germline V gene encodes CDR1 SGHVS and CDR2 FQNEAQ. The CDR3 contains 17 residues. With V trimmed by 2 bases and J by 2 bases, 10 bases remained unmatched. The CDR3 nucleotides read TGTGCCAGCAGCTTAACCCGACCTGGACAGGGACAAGAGACCCAGTACTTC. Its translation is CASSLTRPGQGQETQYF.

The chain has TRBV29-1 and TRBJ1-4; 9 positions match TRBD1. This CDR3 comprises 14 residues. CDR1 SQVTM and CDR2 ANQGSEA come from the germline V gene. The V segment lost 4 bases and the J segment 3 bases; nucleotides outside the gene matches: 3. The DNA for the CDR3 is TGCAGCGTTGGCCACAGGGGGCCTAATGAAAAACTGTTTTTT. Its protein is CSVGHRGPNEKLFF. The full variable domain, in which reference TRBV29-1 and TRBJ1-4 provide the parts outside the CDR3, is SAVISQKPSRDICQRGTSLTIQCQVDSQVTMMFWYRQQPGQSLTLIATANQGSEATYESGFVIDKFPISRPNLTFSTLTVSNMSPEDSSIYLCSVGHRGPNEKLFFGSGTQLSVL.

V and J are TRBV10-3 and TRBJ1-5; no clear D. The CDR3 length is 13 residues. From germline, CDR1 is ENHRY and CDR2 SYGVKD. Trimming took 5 bases from V and 6 from J, leaving 11 bases between them. DNA for the CDR3: TGTGCCATCAGTCCGATTTCGACTCAGCCCCAGCATTTT. Translation: CAISPISTQPQHF.

This clonotype was detected ten times or more. The rearrangement uses TRBV12-3 or TRBV12-4 and TRBJ1-1; tentatively, D is TRBD1 (6 bases). The CDR3 spans 15 residues. With 1 base removed from V and 1 base from J, the gap between germline ends came to 10 bases. The CDR3 coding sequence is TGTGCCAGCAGTTTAGGAGGGGGATGGAACACTGAAGCTTTCTTT. Translation gives CASSLGGGWNTEAFF.

This clonotype has ten or more counts. The chain uses TRBV5-1 and TRBJ2-1; D remains unclear. In germline, CDR1 is SGHRS, CDR2 YFSETQ. The CDR3 runs to 14 residues. Trimming shortened V by 2 bases and J by 0 bases, and 6 bases separated the two germline ends. For the CDR3, the DNA is TGCGCCAGCAGCTTCGCTAGCTCCTACAATGAGCAGTTCTTC. This gives the protein CASSFASSYNEQFF.

This clonotype came up a few times. The rearrangement links TRBV7-6 to TRBJ2-1, with a possible D match to TRBD2 (6 bases). With 1 base removed from V and 6 bases from J, the gap between germline ends came to 19 bases. CDR3 length: 17 amino acids. Germline V gene sequence: CDR1 SGHVS, CDR2 FNYEAQ. The CDR3 region is CASSLGGWLASSNEQFF. CDR3 DNA: TGTGCCAGCAGCTTAGGCGGTTGGCTAGCGAGTTCCAATGAGCAGTTCTTC.

Comment on this clonotype: A much larger clone lies a single base off, so this may be a read error. V and J are TRBV7-9 and TRBJ1-2, with a weak D call TRBD1 (6 bases). There are 13 residues in the CDR3. In germline, CDR1 is SEHNR, CDR2 FQNEAQ (reference sequence). V was trimmed by 5 bases and J by 10 bases, leaving 17 bases between them. CDR3 nucleotides: TGTGCCAGCAGCCTCGCCCAGGGGAGAGCCTACACCTTC. This codes for CASSLAQGRAYTF. Together with reference TRBV7-9 and TRBJ1-2, the CDR3 gives the full variable domain: DTGVSQNPRHKITKRGQNVTFRCDPISEHNRLYWYRQTLGQGPEFLTYFQNEAQLEKSRLLSDRFSAERPKGSFSTLEIQRTEQGDSAMYLCASSLAQGRAYTFGSGTRLTVV.

The V call is TRBV7-9, the J call TRBJ2-7, with 8 bases identical to TRBD2. Trimming took 4 bases from V and 6 from J; bases not matched to a gene: 8. Looked up from germline, CDR1 is SEHNR and CDR2 is FQNEAQ (reference sequence). The CDR3 covers 14 residues. CDR3 bases: TGTGCCAGCAGCTCGGGACTAGAAGGGGGCGAGCAGTACTTC. Its protein product is CASSSGLEGGEQYF.

The V gene is TRBV20-1, the J gene TRBJ2-5; TRBD2 matches at 14 bases. The germline CDR1 and CDR2 sequences are DFQATT and SNEGSKA (reference sequence). Trimming took 5 bases from V and 4 from J; bases not matched to a gene: 6. The CDR3 spans 15 residues. CDR3 in DNA: TGCAGTGCTGGACTAGCGGGAGGATTAGGAGAGACCCAGTACTTC. Protein product: CSAGLAGGLGETQYF.

V usage is TRBV5-1 and J usage is TRBJ2-7, with D uncertain. The V end lost 0 bases, the J end lost 6 bases, and 16 bases lay between the germline ends. This CDR3 is built from 15 residues. CDR1 and CDR2 (germline): SGHRS, YFSETQ. This CDR3 is CASSLAGYLYSEQYV. The CDR3 DNA follows: TGCGCCAGCAGCTTGGCAGGTTATCTCTATTCCGAGCAGTACGTC.

This sequence joins TRBV12-3 or TRBV12-4 and TRBJ2-4; 7 bases map to TRBD1. CDR3 length equals 16 residues. Trimming at V came to 4 bases and at J to 5 bases, leaving 11 bases not matched to a gene. CDR3 sequence: CASSSHRGPPQNIQYF. CDR3 in DNA: TGTGCCAGCAGTTCCCACAGGGGCCCTCCCCAAAACATTCAGTACTTC.

The V gene is TRBV20-1, the J gene TRBJ2-1; 14 nucleotides align to TRBD2. Per the germline V gene, CDR1 is DFQATT and CDR2 is SNEGSKA (reference sequence). CDR3 length: 19 amino acids. With 3 bases clipped from V and 8 bases from J, the junction kept 18 bases outside the gene matches. In nucleotides, the CDR3 is TGCAGTGCTAGGCCGGGACTAGCGGGAGCCGATATCCAGAGCGATGAGCAGTTCTTC. Its translation: CSARPGLAGADIQSDEQFF.

The rearrangement uses TRBV4-1 and TRBJ2-7, with D tentatively TRBD2 (5 bases). V lost 0 bases and J lost 4, with 13 bases in between. Germline V gene sequence: CDR1 MGHRA, CDR2 YSYEKL. The CDR3 contains 15 residues. CDR3 in amino acids: CASSQERAARYEQYF. The CDR3 coding sequence is TGCGCCAGCAGCCAAGAGAGGGCCGCTCGGTACGAGCAGTACTTC.

This clonotype has at least ten counts. The chain employs TRBV25-1 and TRBJ1-5; no firm D call. This CDR3 comprises 12 residues. CDR1 and CDR2 (germline): MGHDK, SYGVNS. V lost 4 bases and J 3 bases, leaving 4 bases between the germline ends. The CDR3 here is CASSGDNQPQHF. CDR3 in DNA: TGTGCCAGCAGTGGAGACAATCAGCCCCAGCATTTT. The full variable domain, rest sourced from reference TRBV25-1 and TRBJ1-5, is EADIYQTPRYLVIGTGKKITLECSQTMGHDKMYWYQQDPGMELHLIHYSYGVNSTEKGDLSSESTVSRIRTEHFPLTLESARPSHTSQYLCASSGDNQPQHFGDGTRLSIL.

The rearrangement links TRBV11-2 to TRBJ2-4; TRBD2 matches 8 bases. The CDR3 contains 15 residues. Germline CDR1 and CDR2: SGHAT and FQNNGV. The V gene end was trimmed by 5 bases and the J gene end by 3 bases; junction bases not matched to a gene: 6. The CDR3 nucleotides are TGTGCCAGCAGCCCCCTACGGGGGGGCAAAAACATTCAGTACTTC. Amino acids: CASSPLRGGKNIQYF.

This clonotype turned up a few times. The rearrangement joins TRBV6-1 to TRBJ1-2; TRBD1 matches at 10 bases. The germline CDR1 and CDR2 sequences are MNHNS and SASEGT. Losses at the gene ends were 2 bases for V and 6 bases for J; bases not matched to a gene: 6. CDR3 length: 15 residues. CDR3 coding DNA: TGTGCCAGCAGTGAAAACCCCGGGACAGGGGATGGCTACACCTTC. This gives the protein CASSENPGTGDGYTF.

This clonotype occurred a few times. The chain recombines TRBV7-9 with TRBJ2-7; D may be TRBD1 (5 bases). V lost 5 bases and J 2 bases, leaving 7 bases between the germline ends. The CDR3 totals 12 residues. Germline assignment: CDR1 SEHNR and CDR2 FQNEAQ (reference sequence). The CDR3 protein is CASSRTPYEQYV. CDR3 bases: TGTGCCAGCAGCCGGACACCCTACGAGCAGTACGTC.

As to this clonotype: A much larger clone lies a single base off, so this may be a read error. The V gene is TRBV4-1, the J gene TRBJ2-1, with D possibly being TRBD1 (5 bases). The CDR3 runs 14 residues. Germline V gives CDR1 MGHRA, CDR2 YSYEKL. CDR3 bases: TGCGCCAGCAGCCAGCAGGGATCCTACAATGAGCAGTTATTC. Translated, it gives CASSQQGSYNEQLF.

This clonotype was observed many times. V gene TRBV7-8 combines with J gene TRBJ2-1, with 7 bases that match TRBD2. CDR1 and CDR2 (germline): SGHVS, FQNEAQ. There are 15 residues in the CDR3. Trimming took 5 bases from V and 4 from J; bases not matched to a gene: 8. CDR3 amino acids: CASSPKRGLYNEQFF. CDR3 coding DNA: TGTGCCAGCAGCCCAAAGCGGGGTCTATACAATGAGCAGTTCTTC.